One sample yielded the 17 T cell receptor beta chains listed below, sequenced in a study of CD4+ T cells in melanoma. Produced via immunoSEQ multiplex PCR; TCRdb's table is partial and in-frame only. The repertoire includes about 140,000 clones, approximately 91% of them detected once, and approximately 1.5% sits in the top ten. These receptors all stem from a human donor with melanoma.

V gene TRBV6-6 combines with J gene TRBJ1-2, with D possibly TRBD1 on 6 matching bases. V was cut by 0 bases and J by 4 bases, with 12 bases left in between. The CDR3 extends over 15 amino acids. The germline gives CDR1 MNHNY, CDR2 SVGAGI (reference sequence). In DNA, the CDR3 is TGTGCCAGCAGTTACTCCCAGGGGACGGGCTATGGCTACACCTTC. Its protein product is CASSYSQGTGYGYTF.

J is TRBJ2-7 and V is TRBV5-4; D gene uncertain. Germline V gene sequence: CDR1 SGHNT, CDR2 YYREEE (reference sequence). Trimming took off 1 base at V and 5 bases at J, with 13 bases between the two ends. CDR3 size: 14 residues. Here the CDR3 reads CASSLLEIPHEQYF. The CDR3 DNA reads as TGTGCCAGCAGCTTGTTAGAAATCCCACACGAGCAGTACTTC.

This chain uses TRBV11-2 with TRBJ1-5; D possibly corresponds to TRBD1 (6 bases). The CDR3 has 15 residues. Germline V gene data show CDR1 as SGHAT and CDR2 as FQNNGV. V dropped 5 bases and J dropped 4 bases, with 15 bases sitting between them. The CDR3: CASSPARGANQPQHF. The CDR3 coding sequence is TGTGCCAGCAGCCCTGCCCGGGGGGCTAATCAGCCCCAGCATTTT. The full variable domain, rest sourced from reference TRBV11-2 and TRBJ1-5, is EAGVAQSPRYKIIEKRQSVAFWCNPISGHATLYWYQQILGQGPKLLIQFQNNGVVDDSQLPKDRFSAERLKGVDSTLKIQPAKLEDSAVYLCASSPARGANQPQHFGDGTRLSIL.

J is TRBJ1-4 and V is TRBV11-2, with D perhaps matching TRBD1 (5 bases). Germline V gene data show CDR1 as SGHAT and CDR2 as FQNNGV. V lost 5 bases, J lost 3 bases, and 19 bases lay in between. The CDR3 spans 17 residues. CDR3 sequence reads: CASSGTGRGSANEKLFF. The CDR3 region has the DNA TGTGCCAGCAGCGGAACGGGACGGGGTTCGGCTAATGAAAAACTGTTTTTT. Full variable domain (outside the CDR3, taken from reference TRBV11-2 and TRBJ1-4): EAGVAQSPRYKIIEKRQSVAFWCNPISGHATLYWYQQILGQGPKLLIQFQNNGVVDDSQLPKDRFSAERLKGVDSTLKIQPAKLEDSAVYLCASSGTGRGSANEKLFFGSGTQLSVL.

The chain recombines TRBV6-5 with TRBJ1-3; D remains ambiguous. Trimming stripped 6 bases from V and 0 bases from J, with 3 bases between. The CDR3 runs 12 residues. Germline V gene lookup returns CDR1 MNHEY and CDR2 SVGAGI. CDR3 in DNA: TGTGCCAGCAGGGGCTCTGGAAACACCATATATTTT. Encoded protein: CASRGSGNTIYF.

The chain carries TRBV7-9 and TRBJ1-4; 10 nucleotides align to TRBD1. Germline V gives CDR1 SEHNR, CDR2 FQNEAQ (reference sequence). The CDR3 covers 15 residues. V gave up 5 bases and J gave up 8 bases; unmatched junction bases: 8. CDR3 coding DNA: TGTGCCAGCAGCCACGGTGACAGGGGGCTGGAAAAACTGTTTTTT. Protein product: CASSHGDRGLEKLFF.

The rearrangement joins TRBV5-1 to TRBJ1-1, with D maybe TRBD1 (5 bases). There are 15 residues in the CDR3. Trimming removed 1 base from V and 0 bases from J, with 10 bases in between. CDR1 SGHRS and CDR2 YFSETQ come from the germline V gene. CDR3 in DNA: TGCGCCAGCAGCTTGATGACAGCCATGAACACTGAAGCTTTCTTT. Amino acid sequence: CASSLMTAMNTEAFF.

The gene calls are TRBV7-9 and TRBJ1-1; D remains ambiguous. CDR3 length: 13 amino acids. Trimming stripped 1 base from V and 1 base from J, with 4 bases between. Germline V gene lookup returns CDR1 SEHNR and CDR2 FQNEAQ (reference sequence). CDR3 sequence (DNA): TGTGCCAGCAGCTTAGAGAGGAACACTGAAGCTTTCTTT. It specifies CASSLERNTEAFF.

This clone came up a few times. This chain joins TRBV5-4 and TRBJ1-2, with 10 bases matching TRBD1. The length of the CDR3 is 16 residues. Germline loops: CDR1 SGHNT, CDR2 YYREEE (reference sequence). The ends lost 0 bases at V and 8 bases at J; junction bases unmatched: 10. In nucleotides, the CDR3 is TGTGCCAGCAGCTTGGATCTAGACAGGGGGCCGTGGGGCTACACCTTC. It encodes CASSLDLDRGPWGYTF.

This clone was observed once. V and J are TRBV27 and TRBJ2-7; D perhaps matches TRBD1 (5 bases). There are 14 residues in the CDR3. Trimming pared 2 bases from V and 0 bases from J, leaving 8 bases between. Germline CDR1 MNHEY, CDR2 SMNVEV (reference sequence). The CDR3 region is CASSLDSYSYEQYF. The CDR3 nucleotides read TGTGCCAGCAGTTTAGACAGCTACTCCTACGAGCAGTACTTC.

The chain employs TRBV15 and TRBJ1-1, with no clear D. Trimming took 0 bases from V and 3 from J, leaving 8 bases between them. This CDR3 comprises 14 residues. Germline V gene lookup returns CDR1 LNHNV and CDR2 YYDKDF (reference sequence). In DNA form, the CDR3 reads TGTGCCACCAGCAGAGATTCCGAGGACACTGAAGCTTTCTTT. This sequence encodes CATSRDSEDTEAFF. The full variable domain, with the rest looked up from reference TRBV15 and TRBJ1-1, is DAMVIQNPRYQVTQFGKPVTLSCSQTLNHNVMYWYQQKSSQAPKLLFHYYDKDFNNEADTPDNFQSRRPNTSFCFLDIRSPGLGDTAMYLCATSRDSEDTEAFFGQGTRLTVV.

This chain joins TRBV6-5 and TRBJ2-5; TRBD2 aligns across 11 bases. The CDR3 has 14 residues. The germline V gene has CDR1 MNHEY and CDR2 SVGAGI. V was pared by 8 bases and J by 2 bases, with 4 bases of the junction left unmatched. CDR3 in DNA: TGTGCCAGCGCTCTAGCGGGGGGTCAAGAGACCCAGTACTTC. Protein sequence: CASALAGGQETQYF.

V usage is TRBV5-6 and J usage is TRBJ1-1; 11 bases are a match to TRBD1. The CDR3 spans 16 residues. Trimming removed 0 bases from V and 2 bases from J; junction bases left unmatched: 3. Germline V gene lookup returns CDR1 SGHDT and CDR2 YYEEEE. The CDR3 region has the DNA TGTGCCAGCAGCTTGGGGACAGGGGGCATAAACACTGAAGCTTTCTTT. Its protein product is CASSLGTGGINTEAFF.

V gene TRBV5-1 combines with J gene TRBJ1-4, with D maybe TRBD1 (6 bases). V shed 4 bases and J shed 8 bases, with 15 bases lying between them. CDR3 size: 14 residues. The germline V gene has CDR1 SGHRS and CDR2 YFSETQ. The CDR3 DNA is TGCGCCAGCAGCATCCAGGGGTCGGGCGAAAAACTGTTTTTT. Translation: CASSIQGSGEKLFF.

V usage is TRBV9 and J usage is TRBJ2-5, with 7 bases matching TRBD2. With V trimmed by 2 bases and J by 2 bases, 6 bases remained unmatched. The germline V gene has CDR1 SGDLS and CDR2 YYNGEE. This CDR3 contains 15 residues. In DNA, the CDR3 is TGTGCCAGCAGCGTTGGCGGGGGTCAACAAGAGACCCAGTACTTC. Translated, it gives CASSVGGGQQETQYF.

The rearrangement uses TRBV5-1 and TRBJ2-3; 8 bases align to TRBD1. V shed 4 bases, J shed 3 bases, and the junction held 4 bases outside the gene matches. CDR3 length: 14 residues. Per germline, CDR1 SGHRS and CDR2 YFSETQ. The DNA for the CDR3 is TGCGCCAGCAGCAGCGGACAGGGTACAGATACGCAGTATTTT. Translating it yields CASSSGQGTDTQYF.

The chain joins TRBV28 to TRBJ1-1; weak D call: TRBD1 (6 bases). The CDR3 is made up of 11 amino acids. Trimming removed 4 bases at V and 11 bases at J, with 11 bases between. Per the germline V gene, CDR1 is MDHEN and CDR2 is SYDVKM. CDR3 in DNA: TGTGCCAGCAGTTCCCAGGGGATTGCTTTCTTT. This codes for CASSSQGIAFF.